This is a list of T cell receptor beta chains from one sample in a study of blood T cells in healthy people across ages. TCRdb fed the 5' RACE reads into MiXCR, producing one record per CDR3 protein. The table includes over 1,300,000 distinct CDR3 sequences, around 55% detected once. Sequenced material: blood. All receptors derive from a man between 18 and 29 years old in good health. Both conserved end residues are part of each CDR3. The D gene is left open where the match is weak. Some rows mark clone size as missing; the rest say once, few, many or name a class of expanded clone.

v_call: TRBV29-1
clone_size: NA
j_call: TRBJ1-1
cdr3_length: 12
d_call: NA
cdr3_aa: CSVLPPNTEAFF
cdr3_nt: TGCAGCGTGCTTCCGCCGAACACTGAAGCTTTCTTT

v_call: TRBV10-1
clone_size: NA
j_call: TRBJ2-7
cdr3_length: 14
d_call: TRBD2
cdr3_aa: CASRISGRPLEQYF
cdr3_nt: TGCGCCAGCAGAATTAGCGGGAGGCCCCTCGAACAGTACTTC

v_call: TRBV7-9
clone_size: NA
j_call: TRBJ2-2
cdr3_length: 16
d_call: TRBD1
cdr3_aa: CASSDAGTGLAGELFF
cdr3_nt: TGTGCCAGCAGCGACGCAGGGACAGGGCTCGCCGGGGAGCTGTTTTTT

v_call: TRBV20-1
clone_size: NA
j_call: TRBJ2-4
cdr3_length: 18
d_call: TRBD2
cdr3_aa: CSARPALGLAGVANIQYF
cdr3_nt: TGCAGTGCTAGGCCAGCCTTGGGACTAGCGGGGGTAGCGAACATTCAGTACTTC

v_call: TRBV15
clone_size: few
j_call: TRBJ2-3
cdr3_length: 12
d_call: NA
cdr3_aa: CATSRGEDTQYF
cdr3_nt: TGTGCCACCAGCCGAGGAGAGGATACGCAGTATTTT

v_call: TRBV6-2/TRBV6-3
clone_size: NA
j_call: TRBJ2-7
cdr3_length: 11
d_call: NA
cdr3_aa: CATRDRYEQYF
cdr3_nt: TGTGCTACCCGAGACAGGTACGAGCAGTACTTC

v_call: TRBV29-1
clone_size: NA
j_call: TRBJ2-4
cdr3_length: 13
d_call: TRBD2
cdr3_aa: CSVGGLARDIQYF
cdr3_nt: TGCAGCGTTGGGGGACTAGCTCGGGACATTCAGTACTTC

v_call: TRBV11-2
clone_size: NA
j_call: TRBJ1-5
cdr3_length: 15
d_call: NA
cdr3_aa: CASSSGQFGGQPQHF
cdr3_nt: TGTGCCAGCAGCTCCGGACAGTTCGGGGGGCAGCCCCAGCATTTT

v_call: TRBV20-1
clone_size: NA
j_call: TRBJ2-1
cdr3_length: 12
d_call: TRBD2
cdr3_aa: CSATASGREQFF
cdr3_nt: TGCAGTGCCACCGCTAGCGGGAGGGAGCAGTTCTTC

v_call: TRBV27
clone_size: NA
j_call: TRBJ2-2
cdr3_length: 16
d_call: TRBD1
cdr3_aa: CASSPRQGGDTGELFF
cdr3_nt: TGTGCCAGCAGTCCTCGACAGGGGGGAGACACCGGGGAGCTGTTTTTT

v_call: TRBV29-1
clone_size: few
j_call: TRBJ1-4
cdr3_length: 14
d_call: NA
cdr3_aa: CSVEVVQGDEKLFF
cdr3_nt: TGCAGCGTTGAAGTTGTACAGGGAGATGAAAAACTGTTTTTT

v_call: TRBV7-2
clone_size: NA
j_call: TRBJ2-7
cdr3_length: 14
d_call: NA
cdr3_aa: CASSLALGGGEQYF
cdr3_nt: TGTGCCAGCAGCTTAGCGCTAGGAGGTGGCGAGCAGTACTTC

v_call: TRBV7-2
clone_size: many
j_call: TRBJ1-5
cdr3_length: 15
d_call: NA
cdr3_aa: CASSYDTGTHQPQHF
cdr3_nt: TGTGCCAGCAGCTATGACACCGGGACACATCAGCCCCAGCATTTT

v_call: TRBV12-3/TRBV12-4
clone_size: many
j_call: TRBJ2-1
cdr3_length: 11
d_call: NA
cdr3_aa: CASSLRDEQFF
cdr3_nt: TGTGCCAGCAGTTTAAGGGATGAGCAGTTCTTC

v_call: TRBV6-5
clone_size: NA
j_call: TRBJ2-1
cdr3_length: 15
d_call: NA
cdr3_aa: CASSYDEGSYNEQFF
cdr3_nt: TGTGCCAGCAGTTACGACGAGGGGTCCTACAATGAGCAGTTCTTC

v_call: TRBV29-1
clone_size: NA
j_call: TRBJ2-7
cdr3_length: 13
d_call: NA
cdr3_aa: CSVGGDSAYEQYF
cdr3_nt: TGCAGCGTTGGCGGGGACAGCGCCTACGAGCAGTACTTC